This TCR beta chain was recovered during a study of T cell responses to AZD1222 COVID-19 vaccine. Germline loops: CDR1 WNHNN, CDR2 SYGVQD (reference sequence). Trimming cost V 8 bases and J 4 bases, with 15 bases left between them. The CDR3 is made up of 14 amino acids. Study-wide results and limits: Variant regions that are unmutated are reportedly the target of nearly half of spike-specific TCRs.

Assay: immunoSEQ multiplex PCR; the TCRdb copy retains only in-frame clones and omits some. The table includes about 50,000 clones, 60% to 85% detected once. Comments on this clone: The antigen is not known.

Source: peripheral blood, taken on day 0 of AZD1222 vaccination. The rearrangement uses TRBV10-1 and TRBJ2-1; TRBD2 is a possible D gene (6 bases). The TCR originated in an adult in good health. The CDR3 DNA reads TGCGCCAGCTCCCTGCGACTAGATTACAATGAGCAGTTCTTC. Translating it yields CASSLRLDYNEQFF.